This T cell receptor beta chain was retrieved from a study of identical twins. Germline V CDR1 and CDR2: DFQATT, SNEGSKA (reference sequence). This CDR3 has 17 amino acids. As regards this clonotype: At one end the junction does not follow the germline gene, possibly because of a read error.

cDNA molecules carried unique molecular identifiers, and template switching added a universal primer site. TCRdb called the 5' RACE reads again in MiXCR, with one record for every CDR3 protein. The table records approximately 700,000 distinct CDR3 sequences, around a sixth of them present only once. The same data also contributed to another study, on T cells expressing NK-cell markers. Per that study: Within the sequenced cohort of eight donors, seven exhibited HCMV seropositivity and one was seronegative.

The sequence derives from a woman between 18 and 30 years old in good health. The chain uses TRBV20-1 and TRBJ1-1, with a weak D call TRBD1 (5 bases). The sample taken for sequencing was PBMCs. Here the CDR3 reads CSAGEQGAKRGNTEAFF. The DNA of the CDR3 is TGCAGTGCTGGAGAACAAGGGGCGAAACGGGGAAACACTGAAGCTTTCTTT.